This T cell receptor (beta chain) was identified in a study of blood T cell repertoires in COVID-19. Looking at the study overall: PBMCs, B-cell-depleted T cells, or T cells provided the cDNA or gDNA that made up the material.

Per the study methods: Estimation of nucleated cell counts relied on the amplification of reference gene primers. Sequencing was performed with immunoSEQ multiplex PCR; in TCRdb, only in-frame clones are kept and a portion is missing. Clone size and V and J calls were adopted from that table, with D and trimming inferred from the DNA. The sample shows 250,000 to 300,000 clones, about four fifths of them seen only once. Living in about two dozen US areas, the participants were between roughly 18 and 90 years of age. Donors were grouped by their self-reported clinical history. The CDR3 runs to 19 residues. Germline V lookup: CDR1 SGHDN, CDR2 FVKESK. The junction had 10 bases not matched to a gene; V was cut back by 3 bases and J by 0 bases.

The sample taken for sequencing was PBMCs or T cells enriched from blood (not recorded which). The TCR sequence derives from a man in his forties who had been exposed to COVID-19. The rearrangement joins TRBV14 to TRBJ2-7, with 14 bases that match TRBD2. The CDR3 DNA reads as TGTGCCAGCAGCCACCCTTGGGGACTAGCGGGAGAAATCTCCTACGAGCAGTACTTC. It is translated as CASSHPWGLAGEISYEQYF.